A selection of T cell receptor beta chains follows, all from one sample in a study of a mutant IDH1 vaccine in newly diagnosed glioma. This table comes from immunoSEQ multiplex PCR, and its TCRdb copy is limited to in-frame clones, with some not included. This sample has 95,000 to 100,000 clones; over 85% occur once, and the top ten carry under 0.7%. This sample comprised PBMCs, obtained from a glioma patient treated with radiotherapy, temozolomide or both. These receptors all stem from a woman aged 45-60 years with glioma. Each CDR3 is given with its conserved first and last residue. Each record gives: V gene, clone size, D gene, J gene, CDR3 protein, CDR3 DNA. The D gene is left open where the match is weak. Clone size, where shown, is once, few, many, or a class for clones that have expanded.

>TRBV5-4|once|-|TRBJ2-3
CASSSGFVGDTQYF
TGTGCCAGCAGTTCGGGGTTTGTCGGAGATACGCAGTATTTT
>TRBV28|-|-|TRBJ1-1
CASSFHTEAFF
TGTGCCAGCAGTTTCCACACTGAAGCTTTCTTT
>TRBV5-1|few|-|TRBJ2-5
CASSRSGETQYF
TGCGCCAGCAGCCGCTCAGGAGAGACCCAGTACTTC
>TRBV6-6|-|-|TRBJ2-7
CASSYSYLAEQYF
TGTGCCAGCAGTTACTCATATCTGGCAGAGCAGTACTTC
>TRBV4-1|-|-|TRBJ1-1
CASSQESTKGTEAFF
TGCGCCAGCAGCCAAGAATCGACAAAAGGGACTGAAGCTTTCTTT
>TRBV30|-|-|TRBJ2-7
CAWGRGLSYEQYF
TGTGCCTGGGGCAGGGGACTCTCCTACGAGCAGTACTTC
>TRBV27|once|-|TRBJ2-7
CASSPRTPPHEQYF
TGTGCCAGCAGTCCCCGGACCCCGCCCCACGAGCAGTACTTC
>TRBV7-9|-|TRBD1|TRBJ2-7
CASSFITGGFRAYEQYF
TGTGCCAGCAGCTTTATAACAGGGGGGTTTCGGGCCTACGAGCAGTACTTC
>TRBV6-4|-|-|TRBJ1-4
CASSDSGGLNEKLFF
TGTGCCAGCAGTGACTCGGGTGGGCTGAATGAAAAACTGTTTTTT
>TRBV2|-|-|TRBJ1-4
CASSAYDRPNEKLFF
TGTGCCAGCAGTGCTTACGACAGGCCGAATGAAAAACTGTTTTTT
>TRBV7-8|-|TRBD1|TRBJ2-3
CASSLRDRGSTDTQYF
TGTGCCAGCAGCTTAAGGGACAGGGGAAGCACAGATACGCAGTATTTT
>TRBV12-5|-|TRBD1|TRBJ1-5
CASGPQGARNQPQHF
TGTGCTAGTGGCCCACAGGGGGCGCGTAATCAGCCCCAGCATTTT
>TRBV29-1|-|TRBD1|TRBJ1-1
CSVRRQGTEAFF
TGCAGCGTTAGGAGACAGGGAACTGAAGCTTTCTTT
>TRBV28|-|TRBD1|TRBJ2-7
CASSPTGTGGYEQYF
TGTGCCAGCAGTCCAACCGGGACAGGGGGCTACGAGCAGTACTTC
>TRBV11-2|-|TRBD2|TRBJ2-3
CASSPLAGAPTDTQYF
TGTGCCAGCAGCCCACTAGCGGGAGCCCCCACAGATACGCAGTATTTT
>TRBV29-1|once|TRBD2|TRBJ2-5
CSVPRGTSGSWETQYF
TGCAGCGTCCCGCGGGGGACTAGCGGGAGTTGGGAGACCCAGTACTTC
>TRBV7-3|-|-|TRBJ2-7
CASSFGQSYEQYF
TGTGCCAGCAGCTTTGGACAATCCTACGAGCAGTACTTC
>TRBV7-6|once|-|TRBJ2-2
CASSLLGTGNGGELFF
TGTGCCAGCAGCTTACTCGGGACGGGCAACGGCGGGGAGCTGTTTTTT
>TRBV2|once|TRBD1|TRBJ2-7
CASTERSGQGRYEQYF
TGTGCCAGCACTGAGAGGTCCGGACAGGGTCGGTACGAGCAGTACTTC
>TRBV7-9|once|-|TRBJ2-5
CASSSRGLDQETQYF
TGTGCCAGCAGCTCTAGGGGCCTAGACCAAGAGACCCAGTACTTC
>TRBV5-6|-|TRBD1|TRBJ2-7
CASRGTGANEQYF
TGTGCCAGCAGAGGGACAGGGGCCAACGAGCAGTACTTC
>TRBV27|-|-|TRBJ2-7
CASSLSSGVYEQYF
TGTGCCAGCAGTTTATCTAGCGGCGTCTACGAGCAGTACTTC
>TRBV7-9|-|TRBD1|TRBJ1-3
CASSLRTGSSGNTIYF
TGTGCCAGCAGCCTGAGGACAGGGTCGTCTGGAAACACCATATATTTT
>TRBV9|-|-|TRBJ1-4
CASSPTGQGTREKLFF
TGTGCCAGCAGCCCCACCGGTCAGGGCACTCGTGAAAAACTGTTTTTT
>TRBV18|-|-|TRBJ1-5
CASSPSGREPQHF
TGTGCCAGCTCACCCTCGGGGAGGGAGCCCCAGCATTTT
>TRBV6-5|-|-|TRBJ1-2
CASSEGFYGYTF
TGTGCCAGCAGTGAAGGATTCTATGGCTACACCTTC
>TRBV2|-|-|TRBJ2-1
CASSGQGRYNEQFF
TGTGCCAGCAGTGGCCAGGGGAGATACAATGAGCAGTTCTTC
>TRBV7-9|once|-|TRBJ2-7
CASSLARSYEQYF
TGTGCCAGCAGCTTAGCCAGATCCTACGAGCAGTACTTC
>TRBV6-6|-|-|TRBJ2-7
CASSPGPYEQYF
TGTGCCAGCAGTCCAGGACCTTACGAGCAGTACTTC
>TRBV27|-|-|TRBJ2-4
CASSRGGPLAKNIQYF
TGTGCCAGCAGCAGGGGCGGGCCTTTGGCCAAAAACATTCAGTACTTC
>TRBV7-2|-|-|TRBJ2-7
CASSLGGVRLEQYF
TGTGCCAGCAGCTTAGGTGGGGTACGACTCGAGCAGTACTTC
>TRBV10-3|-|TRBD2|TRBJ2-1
CAISESIAGLNNEQFF
TGTGCCATCAGTGAGTCGATAGCGGGACTCAACAATGAGCAGTTCTTC
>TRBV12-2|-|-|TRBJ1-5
CASRASTVGNQPQHF
TGTGCAAGTCGCGCCAGCACAGTGGGCAATCAGCCCCAGCATTTT
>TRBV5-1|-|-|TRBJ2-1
CASSRMSGAVYNEQFF
TGCGCCAGCAGCAGAATGTCAGGGGCTGTCTACAATGAGCAGTTCTTC
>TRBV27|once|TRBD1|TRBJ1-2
CASKRGGTGGSYYGYTF
TGTGCCAGCAAGCGAGGTGGGACAGGGGGCTCTTACTATGGCTACACCTTC
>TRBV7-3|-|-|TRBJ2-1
CASSLVGEPYNEQFF
TGTGCCAGCAGCTTAGTGGGAGAGCCCTACAATGAGCAGTTCTTC
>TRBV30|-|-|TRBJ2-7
CAWSLGLTYEQYF
TGTGCCTGGAGTTTGGGTCTTACCTACGAGCAGTACTTC
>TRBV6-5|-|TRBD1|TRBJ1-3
CASSRGQGTGNTIYF
TGTGCCAGCAGCCGCGGACAGGGGACTGGAAACACCATATATTTT
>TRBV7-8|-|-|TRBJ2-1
CASSFRWYNEQFF
TGTGCCAGCAGTTTCCGATGGTACAATGAGCAGTTCTTC
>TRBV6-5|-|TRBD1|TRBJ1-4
CASSRKGTGTEKLFF
TGTGCCAGCAGTCGCAAGGGGACAGGGACTGAAAAACTGTTTTTT
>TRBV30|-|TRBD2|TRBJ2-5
CAWSVRSSGTLQETQYF
TGTGCCTGGAGTGTACGGTCTAGCGGGACGCTTCAAGAGACCCAGTACTTC
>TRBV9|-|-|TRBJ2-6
CASSAPGAGANVLTF
TGTGCCAGCAGCGCCCCAGGGGCTGGGGCCAACGTCCTGACTTTC
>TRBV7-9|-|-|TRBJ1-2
CASSLEERGYTF
TGTGCCAGCAGCTTAGAAGAGCGTGGCTACACCTTC
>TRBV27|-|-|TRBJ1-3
CASSYQASGNTIYF
TGTGCCAGCAGTTACCAGGCCTCTGGAAACACCATATATTTT
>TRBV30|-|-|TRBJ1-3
CARREGNSGNTIYF
TGTGCGCGGAGGGAGGGGAACTCTGGAAACACCATATATTTT
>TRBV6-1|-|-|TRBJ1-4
CASSRRQGGEKLFF
TGTGCCAGCAGTCGTAGGCAGGGCGGTGAAAAACTGTTTTTT
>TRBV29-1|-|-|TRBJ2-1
CSVLNDPLGNEQFF
TGCAGCGTCCTTAATGATCCCCTGGGGAATGAGCAGTTCTTC
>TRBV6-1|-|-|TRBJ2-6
CASIGRTSGADVLTF
TGTGCCAGCATAGGGCGGACCTCTGGGGCCGACGTCCTGACTTTC
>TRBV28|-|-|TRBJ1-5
CASCPLPRGYQPQHF
TGTGCCAGCTGTCCTTTGCCCAGGGGATATCAGCCCCAGCATTTT
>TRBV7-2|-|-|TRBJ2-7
CASSLEGSDVPYEQYF
TGTGCCAGCAGCTTAGAAGGGAGTGACGTTCCCTACGAGCAGTACTTC
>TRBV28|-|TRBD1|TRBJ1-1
CASSLLGTGGGNTEAFF
TGTGCCAGCAGTTTATTGGGGACAGGGGGCGGAAACACTGAAGCTTTCTTT
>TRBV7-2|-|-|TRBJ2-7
CASSSLAPSYEQYF
TGTGCCAGCAGCTCTTTAGCTCCCTCCTACGAGCAGTACTTC
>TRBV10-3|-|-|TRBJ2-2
CAITETGNTGELFF
TGTGCCATCACCGAGACAGGGAACACCGGGGAGCTGTTTTTT
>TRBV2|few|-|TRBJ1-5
CASSQRDWEEPQHF
TGTGCCAGCAGTCAGAGGGACTGGGAAGAGCCCCAGCATTTT